This T cell receptor beta chain was profiled in a study of blood T cell repertoires in COVID-19. Study-level background: Acute-phase and convalescent COVID-19 samples originated in the United States, Italy and Spain. In each case, the material was cDNA or gDNA derived from T cells, B-cell-depleted T cells, or PBMCs.

Authors' processing steps: Nucleated cell counts were estimated from reference gene primer amplification. TCRdb's copy holds only in-frame clones and misses some; the assay was immunoSEQ multiplex PCR. That table is the source of V, J and clone size, and D and trimming were worked out from the DNA. The table lists some 270,000 clones, about 85% of them singletons, with 0.87% in the top ten. Seattle's enrolled individuals joined amid active infection and were then monitored longitudinally. This CDR3 has 14 amino acids. V gave up 3 bases and J gave up 9 bases, with 15 bases separating them. In germline, CDR1 is LNHDA, CDR2 SQIVND (reference sequence).

The genes are TRBV19 and TRBJ1-3; no reliable D call. The sequenced sample consisted of peripheral blood. The sequence came from a human donor with COVID-19, enrolled during active disease. The donor label of this sample is uncertain. CDR3 residues: CASSIGERSGTIYF. CDR3 sequence (DNA): TGTGCCAGTAGTATTGGTGAACGGAGCGGCACCATATATTTT.